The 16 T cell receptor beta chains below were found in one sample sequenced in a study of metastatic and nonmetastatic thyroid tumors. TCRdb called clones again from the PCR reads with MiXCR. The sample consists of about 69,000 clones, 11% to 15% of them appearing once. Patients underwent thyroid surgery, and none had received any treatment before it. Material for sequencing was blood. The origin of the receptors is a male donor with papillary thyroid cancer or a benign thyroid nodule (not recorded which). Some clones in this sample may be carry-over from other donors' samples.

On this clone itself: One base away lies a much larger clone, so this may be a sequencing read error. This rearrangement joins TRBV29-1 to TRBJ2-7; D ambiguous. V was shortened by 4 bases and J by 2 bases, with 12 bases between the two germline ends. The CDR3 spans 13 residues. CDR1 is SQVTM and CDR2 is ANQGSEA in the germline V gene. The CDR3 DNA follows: TGCAGCGTTGTCGGCCCGAGCCCCTACGAGCAGTACTTC. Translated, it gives CSVVGPSPYEQYF.

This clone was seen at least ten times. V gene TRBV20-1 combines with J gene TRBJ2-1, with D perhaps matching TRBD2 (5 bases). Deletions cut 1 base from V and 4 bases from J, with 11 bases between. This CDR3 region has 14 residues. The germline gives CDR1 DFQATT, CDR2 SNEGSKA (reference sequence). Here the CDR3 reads CSARGGLSYNEQFF. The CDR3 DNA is TGCAGTGCTAGAGGCGGACTTTCTTACAATGAGCAGTTCTTC.

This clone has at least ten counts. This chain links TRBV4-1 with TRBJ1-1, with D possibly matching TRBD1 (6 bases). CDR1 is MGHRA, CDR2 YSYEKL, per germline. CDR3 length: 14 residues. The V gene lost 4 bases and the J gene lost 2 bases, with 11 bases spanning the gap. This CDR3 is CASSPTGFNTEAFF. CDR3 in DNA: TGCGCCAGCAGCCCCACAGGGTTTAACACTGAAGCTTTCTTT.

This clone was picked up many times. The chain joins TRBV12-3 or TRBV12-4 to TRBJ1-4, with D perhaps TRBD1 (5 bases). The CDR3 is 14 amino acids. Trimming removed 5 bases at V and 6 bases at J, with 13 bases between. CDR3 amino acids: CASSIGAADEKLFF. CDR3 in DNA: TGTGCCAGCAGTATCGGGGCTGCAGATGAAAAACTGTTTTTT.

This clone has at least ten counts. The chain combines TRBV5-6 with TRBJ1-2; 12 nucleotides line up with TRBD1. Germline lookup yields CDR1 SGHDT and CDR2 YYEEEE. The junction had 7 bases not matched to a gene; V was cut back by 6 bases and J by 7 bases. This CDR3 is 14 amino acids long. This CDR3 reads CASTTGTGGLGYTF. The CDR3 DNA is TGTGCCAGCACCACCGGGACAGGGGGCCTTGGCTACACCTTC. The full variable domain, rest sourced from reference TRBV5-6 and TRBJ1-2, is DAGVTQSPTHLIKTRGQQVTLRCSPKSGHDTVSWYQQALGQGPQFIFQYYEEEERQRGNFPDRFSGHQFPNYSSELNVNALLLGDSALYLCASTTGTGGLGYTFGSGTRLTVV.

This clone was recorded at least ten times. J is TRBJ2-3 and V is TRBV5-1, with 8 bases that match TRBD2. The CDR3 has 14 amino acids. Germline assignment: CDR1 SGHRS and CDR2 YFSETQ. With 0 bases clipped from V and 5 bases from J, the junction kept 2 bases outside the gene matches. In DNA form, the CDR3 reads TGCGCCAGCAGCTTGGATCTAGCGGGAGATACGCAGTATTTT. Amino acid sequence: CASSLDLAGDTQYF.

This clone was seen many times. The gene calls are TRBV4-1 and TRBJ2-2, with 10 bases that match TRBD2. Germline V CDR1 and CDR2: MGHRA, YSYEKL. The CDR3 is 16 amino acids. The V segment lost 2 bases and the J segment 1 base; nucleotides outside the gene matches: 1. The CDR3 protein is CASSQRTSGNTGELFF. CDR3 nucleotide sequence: TGCGCCAGCAGCCAACGGACTAGCGGGAACACCGGGGAGCTGTTTTTT.

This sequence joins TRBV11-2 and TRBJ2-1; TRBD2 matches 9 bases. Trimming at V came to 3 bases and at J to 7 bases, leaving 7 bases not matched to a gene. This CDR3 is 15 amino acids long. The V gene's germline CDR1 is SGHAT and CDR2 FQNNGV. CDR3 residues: CASSLVAGEENEQFF. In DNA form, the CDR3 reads TGTGCCAGCAGCTTGGTAGCGGGAGAAGAGAATGAGCAGTTCTTC.

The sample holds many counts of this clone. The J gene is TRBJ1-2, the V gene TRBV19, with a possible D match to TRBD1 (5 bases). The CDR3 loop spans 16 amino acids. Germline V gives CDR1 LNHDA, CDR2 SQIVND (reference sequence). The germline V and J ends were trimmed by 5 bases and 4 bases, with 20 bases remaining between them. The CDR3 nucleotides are TGTGCCAGTAGTCAAGGATGGGGGGTTATGGGCTATGGCTACACCTTC. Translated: CASSQGWGVMGYGYTF.

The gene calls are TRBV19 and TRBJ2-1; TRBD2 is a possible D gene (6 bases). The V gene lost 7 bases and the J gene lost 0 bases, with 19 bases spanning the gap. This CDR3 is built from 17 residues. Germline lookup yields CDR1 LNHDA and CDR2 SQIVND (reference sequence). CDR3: CASIVLADPDSYNEQFF. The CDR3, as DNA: TGTGCCAGTATTGTACTAGCAGATCCCGACTCCTACAATGAGCAGTTCTTC. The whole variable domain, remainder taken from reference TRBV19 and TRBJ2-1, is DGGITQSPKYLFRKEGQNVTLSCEQNLNHDAMYWYRQDPGQGLRLIYYSQIVNDFQKGDIAEGYSVSREKKESFPLTVTSAQKNPTAFYLCASIVLADPDSYNEQFFGPGTRLTVL.

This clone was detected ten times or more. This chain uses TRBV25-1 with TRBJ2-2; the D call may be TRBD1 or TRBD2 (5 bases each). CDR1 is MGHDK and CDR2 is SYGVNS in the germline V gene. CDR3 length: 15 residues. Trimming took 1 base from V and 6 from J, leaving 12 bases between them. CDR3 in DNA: TGTGCCAGCAGTGAATTCAATGGGGGTTCCGGGGAGCTGTTTTTT. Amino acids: CASSEFNGGSGELFF.

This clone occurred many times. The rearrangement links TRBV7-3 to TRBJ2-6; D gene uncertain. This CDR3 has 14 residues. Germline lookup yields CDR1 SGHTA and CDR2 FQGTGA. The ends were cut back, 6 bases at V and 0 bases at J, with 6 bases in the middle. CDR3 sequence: CASSGSSGANVLTF. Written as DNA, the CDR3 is TGTGCCAGCAGTGGTAGCTCTGGGGCCAACGTCCTGACTTTC. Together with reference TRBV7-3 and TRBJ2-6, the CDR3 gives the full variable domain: GAGVSQTPSNKVTEKGKYVELRCDPISGHTALYWYRQSLGQGPEFLIYFQGTGAADDSGLPNDRFFAVRPEGSVSTLKIQRTERGDSAVYLCASSGSSGANVLTFGAGSRLTVL.

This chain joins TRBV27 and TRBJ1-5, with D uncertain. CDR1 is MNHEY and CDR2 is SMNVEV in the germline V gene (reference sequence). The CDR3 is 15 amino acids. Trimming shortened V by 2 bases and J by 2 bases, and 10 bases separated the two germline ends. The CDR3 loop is CASSLTPMGNQPQHF. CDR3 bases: TGTGCCAGCAGTTTAACCCCTATGGGCAATCAGCCCCAGCATTTT.

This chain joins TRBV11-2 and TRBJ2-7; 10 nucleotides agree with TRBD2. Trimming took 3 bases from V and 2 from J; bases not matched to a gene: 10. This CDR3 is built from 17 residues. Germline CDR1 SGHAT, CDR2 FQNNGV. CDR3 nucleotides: TGTGCCAGCAGCTTGAAAGCTCTAGCGGGAGATACCTACGAGCAGTACTTC. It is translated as CASSLKALAGDTYEQYF.

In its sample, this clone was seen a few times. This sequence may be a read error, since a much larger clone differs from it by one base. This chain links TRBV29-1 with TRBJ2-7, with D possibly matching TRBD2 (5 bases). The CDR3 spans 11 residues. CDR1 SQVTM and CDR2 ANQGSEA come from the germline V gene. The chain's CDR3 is CSVGESYDQYF. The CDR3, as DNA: TGCAGCGTTGGGGAGTCCTACGATCAGTACTTC.

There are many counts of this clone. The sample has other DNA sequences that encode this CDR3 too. Here the CDR3 reads CASRGNSGTGELFF. For the CDR3, the DNA is TGTGCCAGCAGGGGGAATAGCGGCACCGGGGAGCTGTTTTTT. The gene calls are TRBV2 and TRBJ2-2, with D maybe TRBD2 (6 bases). The CDR3 extends over 14 amino acids. Looked up from germline, CDR1 is SNHLY and CDR2 is FYNNEI. Trimming took 6 bases from V and 4 from J, leaving 12 bases between them.